The source of this T cell receptor (beta chain) is a study of T cells after yellow fever vaccination. Broader study findings: Most primary-vaccination clones recurred post-booster (roughly 96% CD4, around 86% CD8).

TCRdb fed the 5' RACE reads into MiXCR, producing one record per CDR3 protein. The top ten clones hold about 38% of a sample with about 170,000 distinct CDR3 sequences, approximately 11% of them seen once. Germline V gene data show CDR1 as SEHNR and CDR2 as FQNEAQ (reference sequence). V dropped 8 bases and J dropped 6 bases, with 13 bases sitting between them. The length of the CDR3 is 12 residues. With respect to this clonotype: Its antigen is unidentified.

The sequences come from CD8+ T cells sorted from PBMCs, collected 15 days after the yellow fever booster vaccination. The genes are TRBV7-9 and TRBJ1-1; TRBD1 is a possible D gene (5 bases). This clonotype originated in a man between 18 and 35 years old who received the YFV17D yellow fever vaccine. CDR3 sequence: CASSRGSAEAFF. CDR3 sequence (DNA): TGTGCCAGCTCTAGGGGTTCCGCTGAAGCTTTCTTT.